This T cell receptor (beta chain) was retrieved from a study of read filtering for tumor transcriptome and immune sequencing. This clonotype occurred many times. Molecular barcoded adaptors covering alpha/delta and beta/gamma chains were used on roughly 400 ng RNA. TCRdb called the reads again in MiXCR, with one record for every CDR3 protein. The sample holds approximately 58,000 distinct CDR3 sequences, less than 25% seen once. The CDR3 sequence is 15 residues long. Germline V gene sequence: CDR1 LGHDT, CDR2 YNNKEL (reference sequence). Trimming took 1 base from V and 4 from J, leaving 11 bases between them.

The chain has TRBV3-1 and TRBJ1-5; D unclear. The sequence was collected from a donor at least 40 years old with multiple myeloma. Material for sequencing was a population of CD138-negative cells sorted from bone marrow. The CDR3 spells CASSQGPQLNQPQHF. In nucleotides, the CDR3 is TGTGCCAGCAGCCAAGGCCCCCAATTAAATCAGCCCCAGCATTTT. The complete variable domain, with remaining parts taken from reference TRBV3-1 and TRBJ1-5, reads DTAVSQTPKYLVTQMGNDKSIKCEQNLGHDTMYWYKQDSKKFLKIMFSYNNKELIINETVPNRFSPKSPDKAHLNLHINSLELGDSAVYFCASSQGPQLNQPQHFGDGTRLSIL.